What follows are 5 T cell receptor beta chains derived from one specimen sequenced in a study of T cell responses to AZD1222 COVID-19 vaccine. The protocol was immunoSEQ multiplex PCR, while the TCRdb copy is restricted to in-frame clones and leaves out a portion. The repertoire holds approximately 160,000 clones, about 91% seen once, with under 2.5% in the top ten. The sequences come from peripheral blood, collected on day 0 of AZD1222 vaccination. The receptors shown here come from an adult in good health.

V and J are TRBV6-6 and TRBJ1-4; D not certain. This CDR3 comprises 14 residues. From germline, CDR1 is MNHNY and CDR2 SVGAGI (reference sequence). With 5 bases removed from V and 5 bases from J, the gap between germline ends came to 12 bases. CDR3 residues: CASSPRGENEKLFF. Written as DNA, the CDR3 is TGTGCCAGCAGTCCCCGGGGAGAGAATGAAAAACTGTTTTTT.

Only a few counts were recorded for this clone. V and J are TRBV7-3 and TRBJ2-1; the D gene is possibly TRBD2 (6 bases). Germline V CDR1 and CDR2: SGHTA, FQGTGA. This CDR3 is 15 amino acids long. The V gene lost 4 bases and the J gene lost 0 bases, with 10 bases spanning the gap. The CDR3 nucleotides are TGTGCCAGCAGCTCCAGGCGGGGCTCCTACAATGAGCAGTTCTTC. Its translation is CASSSRRGSYNEQFF. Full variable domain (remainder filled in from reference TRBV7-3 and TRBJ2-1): GAGVSQTPSNKVTEKGKYVELRCDPISGHTALYWYRQSLGQGPEFLIYFQGTGAADDSGLPNDRFFAVRPEGSVSTLKIQRTERGDSAVYLCASSSRRGSYNEQFFGPGTRLTVL.

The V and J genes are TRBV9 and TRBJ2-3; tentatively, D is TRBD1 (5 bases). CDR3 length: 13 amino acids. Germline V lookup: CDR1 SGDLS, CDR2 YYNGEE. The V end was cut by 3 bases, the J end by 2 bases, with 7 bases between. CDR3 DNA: TGTGCCAGCAGCGCAGGGTACACAGATACGCAGTATTTT. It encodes CASSAGYTDTQYF.

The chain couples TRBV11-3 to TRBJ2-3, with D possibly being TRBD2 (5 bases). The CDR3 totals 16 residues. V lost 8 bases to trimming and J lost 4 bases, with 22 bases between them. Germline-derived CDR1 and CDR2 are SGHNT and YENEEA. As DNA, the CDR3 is TGTGCCAGCTCAGCACTAGTTCGCGGAAGGCCAGATACGCAGTATTTT. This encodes CASSALVRGRPDTQYF.

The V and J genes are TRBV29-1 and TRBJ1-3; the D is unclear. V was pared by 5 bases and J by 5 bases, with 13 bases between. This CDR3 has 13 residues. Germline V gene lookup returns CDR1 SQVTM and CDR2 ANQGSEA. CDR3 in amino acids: CSVLARDRNTIYF. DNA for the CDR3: TGCAGCGTTCTTGCCCGGGATCGAAACACCATATATTTT. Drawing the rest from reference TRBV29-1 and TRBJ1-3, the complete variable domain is SAVISQKPSRDICQRGTSLTIQCQVDSQVTMMFWYRQQPGQSLTLIATANQGSEATYESGFVIDKFPISRPNLTFSTLTVSNMSPEDSSIYLCSVLARDRNTIYFGEGSWLTVV.